The present TCR beta chain was sequenced within a study of cytomegalovirus exposure and HLA in healthy donors. PCR primers comprised 60 Vbeta and 13 Jbeta primers. TCRdb's copy holds only in-frame clones and misses some; the assay was immunoSEQ multiplex PCR. The sample yields around 150,000 clones, roughly 70% seen once. Germline V gene sequence: CDR1 MNHNS, CDR2 SASEGT. This CDR3 has 15 amino acids. The J segment lost 3 bases and the V segment lost 0 bases, leaving 2 bases of the junction unmatched. Study results and limitations: Whilst most TCR sequences proved rare, a subset of public TCRs occurred across many donors.

While unrecorded immune exposures were likely, the donors were nominally healthy when sampled. With respect to this clone: No antigen is known for it.

The chain recombines TRBV6-1 with TRBJ2-4; the match to TRBD2 covers 7 bases. This TCR was recovered from a man in his forties in good health and CMV-seropositive. The sequencing input was PBMCs. The CDR3 reads CASSEAGGGKNIQYF. CDR3 in DNA: TGTGCCAGCAGTGAAGCGGGGGGGGGCAAAAACATTCAGTACTTC.